The 30 T cell receptor beta chains below were found in one sample sequenced in a study of OX40 agonist ivuxolimab in advanced cancers. TCRdb keeps only in-frame clones here, not all; method: immunoSEQ multiplex PCR. The sample carries more than 60,000 clones, 70% to 80% recorded once. The specimen comprised CD4+ or CD8+ T cells sorted from blood, sampled in a trial of the OX40 agonist ivuxolimab. These receptors originate from an adult with an advanced solid tumor such as melanoma, head and neck, liver or kidney cancer.

This clone appeared a single time. The chain is built from TRBV6-5 and TRBJ1-1; no firm D call. The CDR3 spans 11 residues. The germline gives CDR1 MNHEY, CDR2 SVGAGI. V lost 11 bases and J lost 1, with 8 bases in between. Here the CDR3 DNA reads TGTGCCTGCCGACGGAACACTGAAGCTTTCTTT. Amino acid sequence: CACRRNTEAFF.

The V gene is TRBV7-6, the J gene TRBJ1-6, with 8 positions matching TRBD1. With V trimmed by 4 bases and J by 6 bases, 5 bases remained unmatched. Germline assignment: CDR1 SGHVS and CDR2 FNYEAQ. The CDR3 sequence is 15 residues long. CDR3 amino acids: CASSSGQGPNSPLHF. The CDR3 nucleotides read TGTGCCAGCAGCTCAGGACAGGGTCCTAATTCACCCCTCCACTTT.

J is TRBJ2-1 and V is TRBV9; TRBD2 matches at 7 bases. Trimming cost V 3 bases and J 4 bases; bases outside gene matches: 7. CDR3 length: 15 residues. CDR1 is SGDLS and CDR2 is YYNGEE in the germline V gene. As DNA, the CDR3 is TGTGCCAGCAGCGCCAGACCCGGGGGGTACAATGAGCAGTTCTTC. Translating it yields CASSARPGGYNEQFF.

This clone was found once. At the DNA level, this CDR3 is encoded by other sequences in the same sample as well. The chain is built from TRBV7-9 and TRBJ2-3, with 10 bases lining up with TRBD2. Germline CDR1 reads SEHNR; CDR2 reads FQNEAQ (reference sequence). Trimming at V came to 4 bases and at J to 1 base, leaving 2 bases not matched to a gene. CDR3 length equals 15 residues. The CDR3 loop reads CASSSGTSGTDTQYF. CDR3 bases: TGTGCCAGCAGCTCAGGGACTAGCGGCACAGATACGCAGTATTTT.

This chain connects TRBV7-3 to TRBJ2-2; D is unclear. V shed 2 bases and J shed 0 bases, with 4 bases lying between them. CDR1 SGHTA and CDR2 FQGTGA come from the germline V gene. The CDR3 length is 14 residues. The CDR3 DNA sequence: TGTGCCAGCAGCTTAGGGGCGAACACCGGGGAGCTGTTTTTT. It codes for CASSLGANTGELFF.

This chain joins TRBV5-1 and TRBJ1-4; D remains ambiguous. CDR3 length: 15 amino acids. V lost 4 bases to trimming and J lost 8 bases, with 18 bases between them. Germline V CDR1 and CDR2: SGHRS, YFSETQ. DNA of the CDR3: TGCGCCAGCAGCCCGGCCTCGGGGTTGGGGGAAAAACTGTTTTTT. Translation: CASSPASGLGEKLFF. Looking up the rest from reference TRBV5-1 and TRBJ1-4 gives the full variable domain: KAGVTQTPRYLIKTRGQQVTLSCSPISGHRSVSWYQQTPGQGLQFLFEYFSETQRNKGNFPGRFSGRQFSNSRSEMNVSTLELGDSALYLCASSPASGLGEKLFFGSGTQLSVL.

This rearrangement joins TRBV6-6 to TRBJ2-1; 7 bases match TRBD1. The V segment lost 5 bases and the J segment 0 bases; nucleotides outside the gene matches: 4. This CDR3 contains 15 residues. CDR1 and CDR2 from the germline V gene are MNHNY and SVGAGI (reference sequence). CDR3 in amino acids: CASSIQGSSYNEQFF. CDR3 DNA sequence: TGTGCCAGCAGTATACAGGGGAGCTCCTACAATGAGCAGTTCTTC.

The chain has TRBV28 and TRBJ1-1, with D perhaps matching TRBD1 (5 bases). The CDR3 is 17 amino acids. Between the trimmed V and J ends, which lost 0 bases and 3 bases, there was a span of 17 bases. CDR1 and CDR2 (germline): MDHEN, SYDVKM. CDR3 coding DNA: TGTGCCAGCAGTTTATGGGGGTGGGAGGGGATGGACACTGAAGCTTTCTTT. Translation: CASSLWGWEGMDTEAFF.

The J gene is TRBJ2-3, the V gene TRBV7-9; maybe TRBD2 (5 bases). The V and J ends lost 5 bases and 2 bases respectively, with 11 bases between them. CDR1 is SEHNR, CDR2 FQNEAQ, per germline (reference sequence). This CDR3 has 14 residues. The CDR3 here is CASSLDLATDTQYF. CDR3 nucleotides: TGTGCCAGCAGCCTGGACTTGGCCACAGATACGCAGTATTTT.

This clone has just a few counts. V gene TRBV6-1 combines with J gene TRBJ2-1; the match to TRBD2 covers 9 bases. The ends lost 6 bases at V and 7 bases at J; junction bases unmatched: 10. The CDR3 sequence is 15 residues long. Germline V CDR1 and CDR2: MNHNS, SASEGT. CDR3 in amino acids: CASRLLSGSSNEQFF. CDR3 bases: TGTGCCAGCAGACTTCTTAGCGGGAGTTCGAATGAGCAGTTCTTC.

The V and J genes are TRBV6-4 and TRBJ2-3; weak D call: TRBD2 (6 bases). Trimming took 2 bases from V and 4 from J, leaving 7 bases between them. Germline V gene data show CDR1 as MRHNA and CDR2 as SNTAGT. This CDR3 spans 13 amino acids. CDR3 in amino acids: CASSDQRADTQYF. The DNA of the CDR3 is TGTGCCAGCAGTGACCAGCGGGCAGATACGCAGTATTTT.

V and J are TRBV4-1 and TRBJ1-3; D unresolved. Looked up from germline, CDR1 is MGHRA and CDR2 is YSYEKL. V was trimmed by 2 bases and J by 0 bases, leaving 8 bases between them. The CDR3 contains 15 residues. As DNA, the CDR3 is TGCGCCAGCAGCCAAACAGCCGTCTCTGGAAACACCATATATTTT. Its translation is CASSQTAVSGNTIYF.

The chain carries TRBV2 and TRBJ1-5; TRBD1 agrees at 10 bases. Losses at the gene ends were 7 bases for V and 3 bases for J; bases not matched to a gene: 9. The CDR3 contains 16 residues. Germline V gene sequence: CDR1 SNHLY, CDR2 FYNNEI. This CDR3 reads CASKRGQGFSNQPQHF. The CDR3 DNA reads TGTGCCAGCAAAAGGGGACAGGGGTTTTCCAATCAGCCCCAGCATTTT.

This clone was recorded only once. One end of the junction is discordant with germline, which a read error may explain. In nucleotides, the CDR3 is TGTGCTAGCAGCAAGAACCTGGCGGGAGTAGGCACAGATACGCAGTATTTT. Protein sequence: CASSKNLAGVGTDTQYF. The chain links TRBV7-7 to TRBJ2-3; 7 positions match TRBD2. The CDR3 spans 17 residues. Germline CDR1 is SSHAT and CDR2 is FNYEAQ (reference sequence).

The CDR3 here is CASSRTGEGNQPQHF. The CDR3 bases are TGTGCCAGCAGCAGAACAGGGGAGGGCAATCAGCCCCAGCATTTT. V usage is TRBV6-4 and J usage is TRBJ1-5, with 7 nucleotides matching TRBD1. CDR3 size: 15 residues. CDR1 and CDR2 from the germline V gene are MRHNA and SNTAGT. Unmatched junction bases numbered 7, after V lost 6 bases and J lost 2 bases.

In its sample, this clone was seen once. V gene TRBV18 combines with J gene TRBJ1-6; unclear D gene. V was trimmed by 2 bases and J by 7 bases, leaving 12 bases between them. Per the germline V gene, CDR1 is KGHSH and CDR2 is LQKENI. CDR3 length: 15 amino acids. CDR3 bases: TGTGCCAGCTCACCAGCGGTTTCAGCAAATTCACCCCTCCACTTT. It encodes CASSPAVSANSPLHF.

CDR3 in DNA: TGCGCCAGCAGCCTTACAGGGTTGAACACTGAAGCTTTCTTT. Protein: CASSLTGLNTEAFF. The V and J genes are TRBV5-1 and TRBJ1-1, with D possibly being TRBD1 (6 bases). This CDR3 contains 14 residues. The germline V gene encodes CDR1 SGHRS and CDR2 YFSETQ. V was clipped by 4 bases and J by 0 bases, with 10 bases between them.

This clone appeared a single time. This chain connects TRBV5-4 to TRBJ2-3; maybe TRBD2 (5 bases). This CDR3 spans 15 amino acids. Germline CDR1 reads SGHNT; CDR2 reads YYREEE (reference sequence). Trimming took 2 bases from V and 1 from J, leaving 11 bases between them. The CDR3 nucleotides are TGTGCCAGCAGCTTTCGGGGTGGCGGCACAGATACGCAGTATTTT. Its translation is CASSFRGGGTDTQYF.

V and J are TRBV5-1 and TRBJ2-3; 10 bases align to TRBD2. J was trimmed by 6 bases and V by 0 bases; bases with no gene match: 10. CDR1 and CDR2 (germline): SGHRS, YFSETQ. The CDR3 spans 17 residues. CDR3 bases: TGCGCCAGCAGCTTGGTCCTACTAGCGGGGAGGGCTGATACGCAGTATTTT. It encodes CASSLVLLAGRADTQYF.

The rearrangement joins TRBV28 to TRBJ1-4, with a tentative D call TRBD1 (6 bases). In germline, CDR1 is MDHEN, CDR2 SYDVKM. Trimming pared 4 bases from V and 0 bases from J, leaving 12 bases between. The CDR3 runs to 16 residues. The CDR3: CASSSEGGATNEKLFF. DNA of the CDR3: TGTGCCAGCAGTTCTGAGGGGGGGGCAACTAATGAAAAACTGTTTTTT.

Of note for this clone: This CDR3 is also generated by other DNA sequences in the sample. The chain carries TRBV5-1 and TRBJ1-3, with a tentative D call TRBD1 (5 bases). The CDR3 length is 14 residues. CDR1 and CDR2 (germline): SGHRS, YFSETQ. V was shortened by 2 bases and J by 1 base, with 7 bases between the two germline ends. The CDR3 loop reads CASSFQGSGNTIYF. DNA of the CDR3: TGCGCCAGCAGCTTCCAGGGTTCTGGAAACACCATATATTTT.

The J gene is TRBJ2-3, the V gene TRBV6-6, with D perhaps matching TRBD1 (7 bases). Germline V lookup: CDR1 MNHNY, CDR2 SVGAGI (reference sequence). The germline V and J ends were trimmed by 5 bases and 4 bases, with 10 bases remaining between them. The CDR3 totals 13 residues. The CDR3 DNA follows: TGTGCCAGCAGTCAGGGGGAGGCAGATACGCAGTATTTT. This encodes CASSQGEADTQYF.

In this sample, this clone turned up once. In DNA, the CDR3 is TGTGCCAGCAGTCCCCCCCTGGCTAATGAAAAACTGTTTTTT. Its protein product is CASSPPLANEKLFF. The chain employs TRBV28 and TRBJ1-4; D not certain. V lost 5 bases and J lost 3, with 10 bases in between. This CDR3 has 14 amino acids. CDR1 is MDHEN and CDR2 is SYDVKM in the germline V gene.

The CDR3 loop reads CASSPGQGGTGELFF. CDR3 sequence (DNA): TGTGCCAGCTCACCCGGACAGGGGGGCACCGGGGAGCTGTTTTTT. The V gene is TRBV18, the J gene TRBJ2-2; 10 bases fit TRBD1. The CDR3 has 15 amino acids. J was trimmed by 4 bases and V by 3 bases; bases with no gene match: 2. The germline CDR1 and CDR2 sequences are KGHSH and LQKENI.

The rearrangement uses TRBV5-1 and TRBJ2-5; D is ambiguous. Gene TRBJ2-7 matches the end of the DNA better, so the J call may be wrong. Germline V lookup: CDR1 SGHRS, CDR2 YFSETQ. The length of the CDR3 is 14 residues. This chain's CDR3 is CASSLGSASYEQYF. CDR3 sequence (DNA): TGCGCCAGCAGCTTGGGAAGCGCGAGCTACGAGCAGTACTTC.

This chain connects TRBV2 to TRBJ2-5; D is ambiguous. The CDR3 extends over 13 amino acids. CDR1 is SNHLY and CDR2 is FYNNEI in the germline V gene. With 7 bases removed from V and 2 bases from J, the gap between germline ends came to 11 bases. This chain's CDR3 is CASMKHEQETQYF. The CDR3 nucleotides are TGTGCCAGCATGAAACACGAGCAAGAGACCCAGTACTTC. Full variable domain (outside the CDR3, taken from reference TRBV2 and TRBJ2-5): EPEVTQTPSHQVTQMGQEVILRCVPISNHLYFYWYRQILGQKVEFLVSFYNNEISEKSEIFDDQFSVERPDGSNFTLKIRSTKLEDSAMYFCASMKHEQETQYFGPGTRLLVL.

V is TRBV6-1 and J is TRBJ2-7, with D tentatively TRBD2 (6 bases). V gave up 8 bases and J gave up 5 bases, with 19 bases separating them. Germline CDR1 reads MNHNS; CDR2 reads SASEGT. CDR3 length: 14 residues. The CDR3, as DNA: TGTGCCAGCTGGGGGGACCACTCTTTTCACGAGCAGTACTTC. Its protein product is CASWGDHSFHEQYF.

This clone was seen a few times. V and J are TRBV5-4 and TRBJ2-7; TRBD1 is a possible D gene (6 bases). Deletions cut 3 bases from V and 3 bases from J, with 13 bases between. Germline V gene data show CDR1 as SGHNT and CDR2 as YYREEE (reference sequence). This CDR3 has 14 residues. Here the CDR3 reads CASSSIRDNYEQYF. CDR3 nucleotide sequence: TGTGCCAGCAGCTCAATCCGGGACAACTACGAGCAGTACTTC.

The rearrangement joins TRBV7-3 to TRBJ2-7, with 8 bases fitting TRBD2. V lost 2 bases to trimming and J lost 3 bases; unmatched junction nucleotides: 15. CDR1 SGHTA and CDR2 FQGTGA come from the germline V gene. The CDR3 loop spans 18 amino acids. CDR3 DNA sequence: TGTGCCAGCAGCTTATATCCCTCGGATCGGGGGGGATACTACGAGCAGTACTTC. As protein: CASSLYPSDRGGYYEQYF.

This clone appeared a few times. The chain employs TRBV11-3 and TRBJ1-1; 7 bases align to TRBD1. This CDR3 has 14 residues. Germline assignment: CDR1 SGHNT and CDR2 YENEEA. The J segment lost 7 bases and the V segment lost 5 bases, leaving 10 bases of the junction unmatched. This CDR3 reads CASSPQGGGIEAFF. The CDR3 DNA reads TGTGCCAGCAGCCCCCAGGGGGGAGGGATTGAAGCTTTCTTT.